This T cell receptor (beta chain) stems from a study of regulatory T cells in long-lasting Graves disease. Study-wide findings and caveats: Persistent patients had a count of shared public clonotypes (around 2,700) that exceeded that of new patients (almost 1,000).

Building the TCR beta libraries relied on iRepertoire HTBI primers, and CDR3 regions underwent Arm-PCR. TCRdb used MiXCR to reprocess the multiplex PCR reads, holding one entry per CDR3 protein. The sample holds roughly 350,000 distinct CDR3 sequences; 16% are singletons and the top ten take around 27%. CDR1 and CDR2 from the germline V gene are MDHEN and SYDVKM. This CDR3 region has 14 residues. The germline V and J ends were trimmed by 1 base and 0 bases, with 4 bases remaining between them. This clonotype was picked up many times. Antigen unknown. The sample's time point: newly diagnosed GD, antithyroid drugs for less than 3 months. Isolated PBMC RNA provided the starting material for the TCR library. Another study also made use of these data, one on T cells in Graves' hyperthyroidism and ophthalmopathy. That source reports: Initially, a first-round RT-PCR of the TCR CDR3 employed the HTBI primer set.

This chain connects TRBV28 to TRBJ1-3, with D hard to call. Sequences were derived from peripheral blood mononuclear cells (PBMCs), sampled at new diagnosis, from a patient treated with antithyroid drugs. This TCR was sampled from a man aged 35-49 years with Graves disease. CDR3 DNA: TGTGCCAGCAGTTTATCTTCCTCTGGAAACACCATATATTTT. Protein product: CASSLSSSGNTIYF.